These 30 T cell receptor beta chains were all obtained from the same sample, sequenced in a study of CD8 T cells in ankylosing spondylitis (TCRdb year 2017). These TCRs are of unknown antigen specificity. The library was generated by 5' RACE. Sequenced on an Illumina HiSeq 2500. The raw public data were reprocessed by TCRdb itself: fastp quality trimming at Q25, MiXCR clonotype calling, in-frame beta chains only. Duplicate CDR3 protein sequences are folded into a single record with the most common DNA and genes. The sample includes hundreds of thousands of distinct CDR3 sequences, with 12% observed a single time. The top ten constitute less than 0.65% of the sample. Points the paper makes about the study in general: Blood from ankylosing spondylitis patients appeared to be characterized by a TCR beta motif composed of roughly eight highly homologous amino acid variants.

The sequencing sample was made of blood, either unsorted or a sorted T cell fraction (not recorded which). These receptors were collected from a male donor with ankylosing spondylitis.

CDR3 nucleotide sequence: TGTGCCAGCAGCGTGGGACAGGGGGGCAATCAGCCCCAGCATTTT. Translated: CASSVGQGGNQPQHF. The chain combines TRBV7-2 with TRBJ1-5; 11 bases align to TRBD1. From germline, CDR1 is SGHTA and CDR2 FQGNSA. V shed 5 bases and J 2 bases; nucleotides not matched to a gene: 2. The CDR3 has 15 amino acids.

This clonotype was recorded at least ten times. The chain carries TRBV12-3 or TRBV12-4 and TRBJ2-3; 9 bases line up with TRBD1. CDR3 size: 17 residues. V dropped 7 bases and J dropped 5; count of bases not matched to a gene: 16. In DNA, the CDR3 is TGTGCCAGCACACTATATAGAGGACAGGGGATTGAAGATACGCAGTATTTT. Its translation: CASTLYRGQGIEDTQYF.

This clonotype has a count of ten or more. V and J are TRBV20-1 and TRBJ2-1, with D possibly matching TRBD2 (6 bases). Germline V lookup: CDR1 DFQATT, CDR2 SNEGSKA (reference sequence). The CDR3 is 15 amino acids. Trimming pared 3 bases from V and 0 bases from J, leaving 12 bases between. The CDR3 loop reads CSARGAGRSYNEQFF. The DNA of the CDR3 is TGCAGTGCTAGGGGAGCGGGCCGCTCCTACAATGAGCAGTTCTTC.

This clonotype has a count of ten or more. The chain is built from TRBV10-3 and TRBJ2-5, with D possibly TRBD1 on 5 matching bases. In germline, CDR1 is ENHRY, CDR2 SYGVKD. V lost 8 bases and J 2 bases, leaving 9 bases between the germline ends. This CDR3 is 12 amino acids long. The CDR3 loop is CAIRSGQETQYF. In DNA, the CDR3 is TGTGCCATCCGGTCAGGGCAAGAGACCCAGTACTTC.

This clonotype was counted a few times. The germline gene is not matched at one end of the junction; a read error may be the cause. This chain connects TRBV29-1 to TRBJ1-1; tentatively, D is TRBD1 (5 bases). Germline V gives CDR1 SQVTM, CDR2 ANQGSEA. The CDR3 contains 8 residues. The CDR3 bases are TGCAGCGCTGTGCCGGGACTCTTT. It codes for CSAVPGLF.

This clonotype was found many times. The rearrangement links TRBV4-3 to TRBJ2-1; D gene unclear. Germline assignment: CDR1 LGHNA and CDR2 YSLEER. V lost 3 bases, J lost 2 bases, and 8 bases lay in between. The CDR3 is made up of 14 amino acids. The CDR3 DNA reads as TGCGCCAGCAGCCAGGCCTTTCCCTACAATGAGCAGTTCTTC. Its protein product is CASSQAFPYNEQFF.

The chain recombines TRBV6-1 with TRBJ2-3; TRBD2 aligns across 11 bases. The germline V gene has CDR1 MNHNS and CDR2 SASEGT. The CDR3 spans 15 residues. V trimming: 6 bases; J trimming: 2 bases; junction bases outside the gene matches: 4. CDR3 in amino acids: CASRVAGGITDTQYF. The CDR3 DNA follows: TGTGCCAGCAGGGTAGCGGGAGGGATCACAGATACGCAGTATTTT.

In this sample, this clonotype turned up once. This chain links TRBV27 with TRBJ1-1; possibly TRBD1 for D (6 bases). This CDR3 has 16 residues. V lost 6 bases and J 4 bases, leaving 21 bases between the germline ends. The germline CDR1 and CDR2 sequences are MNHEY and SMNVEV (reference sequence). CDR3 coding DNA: TGTGCCAGCAGACGCTTGGGCAGGGGAGATAGCACTGAAGCTTTCTTT. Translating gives CASRRLGRGDSTEAFF.

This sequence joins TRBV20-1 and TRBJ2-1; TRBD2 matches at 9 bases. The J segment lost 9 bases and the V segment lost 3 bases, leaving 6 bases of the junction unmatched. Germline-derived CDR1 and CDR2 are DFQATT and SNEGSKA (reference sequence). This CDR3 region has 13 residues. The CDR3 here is CSARGTSRLEQFF. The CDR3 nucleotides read TGCAGTGCTAGGGGGACTAGCAGACTTGAGCAGTTCTTC.

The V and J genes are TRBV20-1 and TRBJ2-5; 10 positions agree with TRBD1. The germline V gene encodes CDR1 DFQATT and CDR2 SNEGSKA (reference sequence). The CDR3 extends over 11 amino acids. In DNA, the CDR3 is TGCGGGGGACAGGGGAGTGAGACCCAGTACTTC. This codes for CGGQGSETQYF.

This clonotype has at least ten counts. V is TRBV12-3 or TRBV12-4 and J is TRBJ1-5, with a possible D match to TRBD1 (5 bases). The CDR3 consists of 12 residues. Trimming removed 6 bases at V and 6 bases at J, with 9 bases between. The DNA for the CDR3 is TGTGCCAGCAGGCAGGGAAGTCAGCCCCAGCATTTT. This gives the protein CASRQGSQPQHF.

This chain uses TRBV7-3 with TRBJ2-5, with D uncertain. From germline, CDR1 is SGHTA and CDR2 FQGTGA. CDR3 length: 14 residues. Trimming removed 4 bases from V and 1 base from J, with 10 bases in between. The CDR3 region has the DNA TGTGCCAGCAGCTCCAACCACCTCCAAGAGACCCAGTACTTC. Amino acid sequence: CASSSNHLQETQYF. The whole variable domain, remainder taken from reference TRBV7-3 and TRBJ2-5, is GAGVSQTPSNKVTEKGKYVELRCDPISGHTALYWYRQSLGQGPEFLIYFQGTGAADDSGLPNDRFFAVRPEGSVSTLKIQRTERGDSAVYLCASSSNHLQETQYFGPGTRLLVL.

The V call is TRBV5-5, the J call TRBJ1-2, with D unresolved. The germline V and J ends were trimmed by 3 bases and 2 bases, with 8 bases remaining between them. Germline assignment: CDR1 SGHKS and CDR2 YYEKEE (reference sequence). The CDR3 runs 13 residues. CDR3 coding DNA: TGTGCCAGCAGCTCGGACTTCAACTATGGCTACACCTTC. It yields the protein CASSSDFNYGYTF.

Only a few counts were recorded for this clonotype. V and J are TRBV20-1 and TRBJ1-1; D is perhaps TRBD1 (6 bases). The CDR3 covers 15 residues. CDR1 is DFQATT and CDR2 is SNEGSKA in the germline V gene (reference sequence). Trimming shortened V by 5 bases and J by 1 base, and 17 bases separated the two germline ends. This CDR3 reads CSAAAPRGPNTEAFF. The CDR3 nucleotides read TGCAGTGCTGCCGCTCCCAGGGGCCCGAACACTGAAGCTTTCTTT.

The CDR3 DNA is TGTGCCAGCTCACCGGACAGGCTATACACCGGGGAGCTGTTTTTT. Translation gives CASSPDRLYTGELFF. V and J are TRBV18 and TRBJ2-2, with 7 bases matching TRBD1. After removal of 3 bases from V and 3 bases from J, the junction contained 4 bases not matched to a gene. The CDR3 sequence is 15 residues long. Germline V gives CDR1 KGHSH, CDR2 LQKENI. Drawing the rest from reference TRBV18 and TRBJ2-2, the complete variable domain is NAGVMQNPRHLVRRRGQEARLRCSPMKGHSHVYWYRQLPEEGLKFMVYLQKENIIDESGMPKERFSAEFPKEGPSILRIQQVVRGDSAAYFCASSPDRLYTGELFFGEGSRLTVL.

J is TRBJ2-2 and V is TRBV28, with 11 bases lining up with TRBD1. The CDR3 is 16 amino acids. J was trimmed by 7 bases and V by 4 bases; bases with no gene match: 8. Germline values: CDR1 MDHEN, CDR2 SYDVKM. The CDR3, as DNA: TGTGCCAGCAGTTCTGTAGGACAGGGGGCGATCGGGGAGCTGTTTTTT. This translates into CASSSVGQGAIGELFF. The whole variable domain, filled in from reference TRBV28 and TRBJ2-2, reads DVKVTQSSRYLVKRTGEKVFLECVQDMDHENMFWYRQDPGLGLRLIYFSYDVKMKEKGDIPEGYSVSREKKERFSLILESASTNQTSMYLCASSSVGQGAIGELFFGEGSRLTVL.

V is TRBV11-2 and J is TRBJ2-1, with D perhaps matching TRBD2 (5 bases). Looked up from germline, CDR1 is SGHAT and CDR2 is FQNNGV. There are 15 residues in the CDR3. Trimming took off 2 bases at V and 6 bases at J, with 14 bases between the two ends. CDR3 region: CASSLWRVRSNEQFF. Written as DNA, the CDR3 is TGTGCCAGCAGCTTATGGCGGGTAAGAAGCAATGAGCAGTTCTTC.

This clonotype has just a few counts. The CDR3 protein is CASSSRGQSYGYTF. DNA of the CDR3: TGTGCCAGCAGCTCCAGGGGACAGAGCTATGGCTACACCTTC. V usage is TRBV7-3 and J usage is TRBJ1-2, with 7 bases lining up with TRBD1. The CDR3 is made up of 14 amino acids. In germline, CDR1 is SGHTA, CDR2 FQGTGA. V shed 4 bases, J shed 4 bases, and the junction held 6 bases outside the gene matches.

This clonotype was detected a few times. In DNA, the CDR3 is TGTGCCACCAGCTTAGAGTTAGGGGTCGGCAATGAGCAGTTCTTC. This codes for CATSLELGVGNEQFF. The chain uses TRBV15 and TRBJ2-1, with D maybe TRBD1 (5 bases). V gave up 5 bases and J gave up 6 bases, with 17 bases separating them. CDR3 length: 15 amino acids. CDR1 and CDR2 from the germline V gene are LNHNV and YYDKDF (reference sequence).

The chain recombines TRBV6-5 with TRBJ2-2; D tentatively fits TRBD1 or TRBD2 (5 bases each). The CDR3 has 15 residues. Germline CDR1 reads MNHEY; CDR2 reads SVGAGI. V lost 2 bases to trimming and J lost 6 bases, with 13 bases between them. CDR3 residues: CASSYIRWDPGELFF. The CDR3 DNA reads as TGTGCCAGCAGTTACATCCGGTGGGACCCCGGGGAGCTGTTTTTT.

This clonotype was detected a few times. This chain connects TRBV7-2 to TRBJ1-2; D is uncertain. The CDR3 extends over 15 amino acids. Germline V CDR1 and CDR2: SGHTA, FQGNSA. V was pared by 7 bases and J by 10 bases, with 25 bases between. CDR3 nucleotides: TGTGCCAGCACCCCCTATTCCGGAGCTAACGTCCACTACACCTTC. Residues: CASTPYSGANVHYTF.

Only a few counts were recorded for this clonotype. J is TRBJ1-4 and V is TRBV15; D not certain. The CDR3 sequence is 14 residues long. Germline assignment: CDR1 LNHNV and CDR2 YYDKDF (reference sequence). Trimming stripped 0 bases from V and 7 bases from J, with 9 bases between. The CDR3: CATSRDSLGEKLFF. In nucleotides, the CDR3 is TGTGCCACCAGCAGAGATTCATTGGGTGAAAAACTGTTTTTT.

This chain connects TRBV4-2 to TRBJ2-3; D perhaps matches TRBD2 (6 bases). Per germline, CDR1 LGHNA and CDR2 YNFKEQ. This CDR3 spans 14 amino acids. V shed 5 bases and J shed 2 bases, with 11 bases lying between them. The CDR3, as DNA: TGTGCCAGCAGCGACGAGCGGGTCACAGATACGCAGTATTTT. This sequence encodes CASSDERVTDTQYF.

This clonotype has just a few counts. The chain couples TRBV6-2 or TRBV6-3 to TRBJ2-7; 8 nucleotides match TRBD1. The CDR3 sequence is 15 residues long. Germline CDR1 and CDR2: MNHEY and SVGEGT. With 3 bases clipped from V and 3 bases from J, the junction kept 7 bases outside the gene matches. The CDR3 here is CASSYSDRDYYEQYF. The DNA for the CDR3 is TGTGCCAGCAGTTATTCGGACAGGGATTACTACGAGCAGTACTTC.

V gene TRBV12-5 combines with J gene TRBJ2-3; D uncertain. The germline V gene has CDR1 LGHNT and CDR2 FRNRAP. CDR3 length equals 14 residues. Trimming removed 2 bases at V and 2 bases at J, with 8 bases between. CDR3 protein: CASGLPQDTDTQYF. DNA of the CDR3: TGTGCTAGTGGTTTGCCCCAAGACACAGATACGCAGTATTTT.

The chain's CDR3 is CATSRGQGPRQYF. As DNA, the CDR3 is TGTGCCACCAGCAGAGGACAGGGCCCCAGGCAGTACTTC. The V call is TRBV15, the J call TRBJ2-7; TRBD1 matches at 7 bases. The V gene end was trimmed by 1 base and the J gene end by 9 bases; junction bases not matched to a gene: 6. In germline, CDR1 is LNHNV, CDR2 YYDKDF (reference sequence). The CDR3 totals 13 residues.

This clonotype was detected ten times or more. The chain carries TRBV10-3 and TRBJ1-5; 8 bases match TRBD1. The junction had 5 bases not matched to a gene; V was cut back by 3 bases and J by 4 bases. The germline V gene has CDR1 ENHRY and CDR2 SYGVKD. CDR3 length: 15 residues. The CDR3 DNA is TGTGCCATCAGTGAAGGACAGGGCCTTAATCAGCCCCAGCATTTT. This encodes CAISEGQGLNQPQHF.

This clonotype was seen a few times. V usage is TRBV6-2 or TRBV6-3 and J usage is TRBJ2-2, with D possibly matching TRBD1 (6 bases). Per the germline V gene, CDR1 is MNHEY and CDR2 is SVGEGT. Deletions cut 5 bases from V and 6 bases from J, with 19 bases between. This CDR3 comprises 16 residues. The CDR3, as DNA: TGTGCCAGCAGTCCTCAAACAGGGTTGGAGGCCGGGGAGCTGTTTTTT. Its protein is CASSPQTGLEAGELFF.

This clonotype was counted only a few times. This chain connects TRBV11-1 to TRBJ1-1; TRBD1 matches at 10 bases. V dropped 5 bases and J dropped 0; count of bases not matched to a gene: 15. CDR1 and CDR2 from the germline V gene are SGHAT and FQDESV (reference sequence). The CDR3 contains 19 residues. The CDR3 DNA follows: TGTGCCAGCAGCAGGAATTGGGACAGGGGCTGGGGAATGAACACTGAAGCTTTCTTT. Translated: CASSRNWDRGWGMNTEAFF.

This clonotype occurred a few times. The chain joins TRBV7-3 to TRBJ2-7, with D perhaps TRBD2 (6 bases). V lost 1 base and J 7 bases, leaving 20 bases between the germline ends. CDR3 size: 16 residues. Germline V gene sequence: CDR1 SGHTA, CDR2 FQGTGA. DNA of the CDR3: TGTGCCAGCAGCTTAATGGGCGGGACGGCGGCTGGGGAGCAGTACTTC. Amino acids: CASSLMGGTAAGEQYF. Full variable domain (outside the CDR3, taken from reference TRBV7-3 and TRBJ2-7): GAGVSQTPSNKVTEKGKYVELRCDPISGHTALYWYRQSLGQGPEFLIYFQGTGAADDSGLPNDRFFAVRPEGSVSTLKIQRTERGDSAVYLCASSLMGGTAAGEQYFGPGTRLTVT.